This TCR beta chain stems from a study of Ad26.COV2.S vaccination and SARS-CoV-2 variants. At the level of the study: As a participant in COV1001, the donor was in the Ad26.COV2.S trial arm. Ad26.COV2.S, an intramuscular injection, was given once or twice 56 days apart.

The treatment: 19 received Ad26.COV2.S at low or high dose, single or two shots; roughly five received placebo; per-sample allocation not given. Day 63 after the first vaccine or placebo injection was the time point for sampling. An Ad26 vector expressing Wuhan-strain SARS-CoV-2 spike constituted the vaccine. Profiling relied on immunoSEQ multiplex PCR, and the TCRdb table lists in-frame clones only, not all of them. The sample lists about 440,000 clones, roughly 85% occurring once. The sequence derives from a person aged 18 to 65 who received the Ad26.COV2.S COVID-19 vaccine or a placebo. The sample here was peripheral blood, taken in a trial of Ad26.COV2.S vaccine versus placebo.

The chain's CDR3 is CASSYGTGGTEAFF. The CDR3 region has the DNA TGTGCCAGCAGTTATGGGACAGGGGGCACTGAAGCTTTCTTT. The chain uses TRBV6-5 and TRBJ1-1; 11 bases fit TRBD1. Germline CDR1 and CDR2: MNHEY and SVGAGI. CDR3 length equals 14 residues. V trimming: 3 bases; J trimming: 4 bases; junction bases outside the gene matches: 1.